One sample yielded the 13 T cell receptor beta chains listed below, sequenced in a study of PD-1 blockade in classical Hodgkin lymphoma (dated by TCRdb to the early 2020s). The time point label corresponds to: cycle 2 day 1 (C2D1) of nivolumab. Every trial patient had relapsed after autologous stem cell transplantation, and cohorts A, B and C differed in prior brentuximab vedotin exposure. Receptor libraries were prepared by the immunoSEQ multiplex PCR assay. TCRdb took over this immuneACCESS table, retaining in-frame rearrangements with V and J assigned. Such tables are incomplete; in checked studies, under half of the missing clones stem from an unresolved V gene, and the remainder is unexplained. For this sample the table gives 35,000 to 50,000 clones, of which around 72% were detected only once. Of the sample, approximately 3% falls within the top ten clones. The starting material was peripheral blood mononuclear cells (PBMCs), obtained before the second cycle of nivolumab. The receptors originated from a human donor with classical Hodgkin lymphoma.

This sequence joins TRBV15 and TRBJ1-5, with 9 positions matching TRBD1. The CDR3 is 14 residues long. CDR1 and CDR2 (germline): LNHNV, YYDKDF (reference sequence). V was clipped by 5 bases and J by 11 bases; unmatched bases: 10. DNA of the CDR3: TGTGCCACCAGCCGAGGACAGGGGTGGCAGTCCCAGCATTTT. Protein sequence: CATSRGQGWQSQHF.

Judged by abundance, this clone is medium-sized. This chain links TRBV6-5 with TRBJ1-6; D perhaps matches TRBD1 (5 bases). Germline loops: CDR1 MNHEY, CDR2 SVGAGI. The V end was cut by 5 bases, the J end by 8 bases, with 10 bases between. The CDR3 runs to 13 residues. Written as DNA, the CDR3 is TGTGCCAGCAGTATACAGGAACATTCACCCCTCCACTTT. Amino acid sequence: CASSIQEHSPLHF.

For the CDR3, the DNA is TGTGCCAGCCCCCTTGGGAGGGACTATGGCTACACCTTC. Amino acid sequence: CASPLGRDYGYTF. V gene TRBV2 combines with J gene TRBJ1-2; D is unclear. The CDR3 has 13 residues. Germline V gene sequence: CDR1 SNHLY, CDR2 FYNNEI. V dropped 8 bases and J dropped 3 bases, with 13 bases sitting between them. Full variable domain (outside the CDR3, taken from reference TRBV2 and TRBJ1-2): EPEVTQTPSHQVTQMGQEVILRCVPISNHLYFYWYRQILGQKVEFLVSFYNNEISEKSEIFDDQFSVERPDGSNFTLKIRSTKLEDSAMYFCASPLGRDYGYTFGSGTRLTVV.

DNA for the CDR3: TGTGCCAGCACCCCCGGGACAGAATATAATGGCTACACCTTC. It encodes CASTPGTEYNGYTF. The rearrangement joins TRBV28 to TRBJ1-2, with 7 bases identical to TRBD1. V gave up 7 bases and J gave up 6 bases; unmatched junction bases: 11. CDR3 length: 14 amino acids. CDR1 and CDR2 from the germline V gene are MDHEN and SYDVKM.

J is TRBJ1-5 and V is TRBV5-6; TRBD1 is a possible D gene (5 bases). Looked up from germline, CDR1 is SGHDT and CDR2 is YYEEEE. The V end lost 0 bases, the J end lost 0 bases, and 13 bases lay between the germline ends. The CDR3 is 17 residues long. CDR3 nucleotides: TGTGCCAGCAGCTTGGGATCAGGGCCTCATAGCAATCAGCCCCAGCATTTT. Protein sequence: CASSLGSGPHSNQPQHF.

The chain uses TRBV19 and TRBJ1-1; 7 bases align to TRBD1. The CDR3 is 13 amino acids. Germline CDR1 LNHDA, CDR2 SQIVND (reference sequence). The V and J ends lost 5 bases and 4 bases, in that order; junction bases with no gene match: 4. The DNA for the CDR3 is TGTGCCAGTAGTGCCAGGGGGATCACTGAAGCTTTCTTT. Amino acid sequence: CASSARGITEAFF.

This clone was counted a few times. The chain joins TRBV7-2 to TRBJ2-1; 8 positions match TRBD1. Germline assignment: CDR1 SGHTA and CDR2 FQGNSA. The CDR3 is made up of 14 amino acids. V trimming: 5 bases; J trimming: 4 bases; junction bases outside the gene matches: 4. The CDR3 loop is CASSPGQGYNEQFF. The CDR3 bases are TGTGCCAGCAGCCCTGGACAGGGTTACAATGAGCAGTTCTTC.

The count of this clone is one. The chain uses TRBV28 and TRBJ2-7; 8 bases map to TRBD1. The V gene end was trimmed by 6 bases and the J gene end by 5 bases; junction bases not matched to a gene: 6. The CDR3 consists of 13 residues. Germline CDR1 reads MDHEN; CDR2 reads SYDVKM. The CDR3 DNA sequence: TGTGCCAGCAGGGACAGGGAGGTCGACGAGCAGTACTTC. It codes for CASRDREVDEQYF.

The chain employs TRBV15 and TRBJ2-2, with a tentative D call TRBD2 (5 bases). The CDR3 extends over 16 amino acids. Germline V gene lookup returns CDR1 LNHNV and CDR2 YYDKDF (reference sequence). The germline V and J ends were trimmed by 1 base and 4 bases, with 13 bases remaining between them. CDR3 nucleotides: TGTGCCACCAGCAGAGTGAGGGAGTTGGGCACCGGGGAGCTGTTTTTT. Protein sequence: CATSRVRELGTGELFF.

The chain uses TRBV5-1 and TRBJ2-7, with D hard to call. Trimming left V 3 bases short and J 4 bases short, with 5 bases between. Germline V gives CDR1 SGHRS, CDR2 YFSETQ. The CDR3 has 11 residues. CDR3 in amino acids: CASSYGYEQYF. The CDR3 bases are TGCGCCAGCAGCTACGGTTACGAGCAGTACTTC.

V is TRBV15 and J is TRBJ1-1; 9 bases map to TRBD1. Losses at the gene ends were 2 bases for V and 2 bases for J; bases not matched to a gene: 6. Germline V gene lookup returns CDR1 LNHNV and CDR2 YYDKDF (reference sequence). The CDR3 runs 16 residues. The CDR3 protein is CATSRLQGQGNTEAFF. The DNA for the CDR3 is TGTGCCACCAGCAGACTTCAGGGACAGGGCAACACTGAAGCTTTCTTT.

The chain uses TRBV7-8 and TRBJ2-5; D ambiguous. The CDR3 extends over 14 amino acids. Trimming left V 4 bases short and J 3 bases short, with 12 bases between. CDR1 and CDR2 (germline): SGHVS, FQNEAQ. DNA of the CDR3: TGTGCCAGCAGCTCGCTAGAAGGAGAAGAGACCCAGTACTTC. Translation gives CASSSLEGEETQYF. The variable domain in full, completed from reference TRBV7-8 and TRBJ2-5, reads GAGVSQSPRYKVAKRGQDVALRCDPISGHVSLFWYQQALGQGPEFLTYFQNEAQLDKSGLPSDRFFAERPEGSVSTLKIQRTQQEDSAVYLCASSSLEGEETQYFGPGTRLLVL.

The CDR3 DNA reads TGTGCCACAAACAGGGGGATCTACAATGAGCAGTTCTTC. This codes for CATNRGIYNEQFF. This sequence joins TRBV19 and TRBJ2-1; TRBD1 matches 8 bases. The CDR3 runs 13 residues. CDR1 is LNHDA and CDR2 is SQIVND in the germline V gene (reference sequence). V gave up 10 bases and J gave up 3 bases; unmatched junction bases: 5.